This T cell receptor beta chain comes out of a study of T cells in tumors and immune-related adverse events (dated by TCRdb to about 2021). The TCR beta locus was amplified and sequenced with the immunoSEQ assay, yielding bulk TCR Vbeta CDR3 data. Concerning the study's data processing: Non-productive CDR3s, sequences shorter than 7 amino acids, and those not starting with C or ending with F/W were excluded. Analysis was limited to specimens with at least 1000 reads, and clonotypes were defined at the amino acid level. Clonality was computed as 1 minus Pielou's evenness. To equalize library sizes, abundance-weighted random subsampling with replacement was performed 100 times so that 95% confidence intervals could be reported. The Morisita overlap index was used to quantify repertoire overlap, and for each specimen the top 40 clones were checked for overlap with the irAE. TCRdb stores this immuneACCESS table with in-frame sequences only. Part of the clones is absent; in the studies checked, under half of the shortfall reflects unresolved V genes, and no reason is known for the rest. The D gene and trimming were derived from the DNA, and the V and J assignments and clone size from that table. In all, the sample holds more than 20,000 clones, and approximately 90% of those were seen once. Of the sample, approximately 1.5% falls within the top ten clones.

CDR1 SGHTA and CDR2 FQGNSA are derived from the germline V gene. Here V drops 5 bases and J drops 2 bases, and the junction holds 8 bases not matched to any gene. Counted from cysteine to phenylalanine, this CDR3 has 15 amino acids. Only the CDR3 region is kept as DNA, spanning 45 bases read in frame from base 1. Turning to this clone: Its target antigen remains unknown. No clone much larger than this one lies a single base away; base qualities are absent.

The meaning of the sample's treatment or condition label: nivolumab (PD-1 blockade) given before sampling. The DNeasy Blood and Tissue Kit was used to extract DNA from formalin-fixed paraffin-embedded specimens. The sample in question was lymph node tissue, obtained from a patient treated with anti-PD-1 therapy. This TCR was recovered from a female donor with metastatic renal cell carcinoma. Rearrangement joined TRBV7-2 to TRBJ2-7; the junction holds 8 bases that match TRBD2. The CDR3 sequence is CASSRPGLEAYEQYF. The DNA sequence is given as TGTGCCAGCAGCCGACCGGGACTAGAAGCCTACGAGCAGTACTTC.